Presented here are 32 T cell receptor beta chains from one specimen sequenced in a study of siplizumab effects on memory and regulatory T cells. Coculturing of the mixed lymphocyte reaction cells was performed at 37°C for six to seven days. TCRdb's copy holds only in-frame clones and misses some; the assay was immunoSEQ multiplex PCR. Altogether about 13,000 clones are present, about 40% being singletons, with the ten largest covering around 9.1%. Antigens for these TCRs are unknown. The sample consisted of CFSE-low (dividing) CD8+ T cells sorted from an allogeneic mixed lymphocyte reaction. The receptors shown here come from a human donor in good health; the cells came from an allogeneic mixed lymphocyte reaction.

This chain uses TRBV2 with TRBJ1-5; no clear D gene. The CDR3 runs 13 residues. V was shortened by 4 bases and J by 6 bases, with 10 bases between the two germline ends. Germline loops: CDR1 SNHLY, CDR2 FYNNEI. This CDR3 is CASSVGWGQPQHF. The DNA of the CDR3 is TGTGCCAGCAGTGTGGGGTGGGGTCAGCCCCAGCATTTT. Full variable domain (remainder filled in from reference TRBV2 and TRBJ1-5): EPEVTQTPSHQVTQMGQEVILRCVPISNHLYFYWYRQILGQKVEFLVSFYNNEISEKSEIFDDQFSVERPDGSNFTLKIRSTKLEDSAMYFCASSVGWGQPQHFGDGTRLSIL.

This clone was detected a few times. This chain connects TRBV30 to TRBJ1-1; 7 positions agree with TRBD1. Germline CDR1 GTSNPN, CDR2 SVGIG (reference sequence). The CDR3 totals 12 residues. The trim removed 2 bases at V and 6 bases at J, leaving 3 bases unmatched. This chain's CDR3 is CAWSLGGPEAFF. Written as DNA, the CDR3 is TGTGCCTGGAGTTTAGGGGGCCCTGAAGCTTTCTTT.

This clone was recorded a few times. The chain is built from TRBV6-1 and TRBJ2-1, with D maybe TRBD1 (5 bases). V dropped 3 bases and J dropped 1 base, with 10 bases sitting between them. The CDR3 spans 15 residues. Germline loops: CDR1 MNHNS, CDR2 SASEGT. CDR3 sequence (DNA): TGTGCCAGCAGTGACAGGGTGGATTCCTACAATGAGCAGTTCTTC. The encoded protein is CASSDRVDSYNEQFF.

There are a few counts of this clone. The chain couples TRBV11-3 to TRBJ2-1; tentatively, D is TRBD1 or TRBD2 (6 bases each). V was pared by 3 bases and J by 4 bases, with 10 bases between. This CDR3 is 14 amino acids long. CDR1 and CDR2 from the germline V gene are SGHNT and YENEEA. CDR3 in DNA: TGTGCCAGCAGCTTGGCGGGACAATACAATGAGCAGTTCTTC. Amino acids: CASSLAGQYNEQFF.

J is TRBJ2-3 and V is TRBV27, with 8 bases aligning to TRBD1. The CDR3 is made up of 13 amino acids. Germline CDR1 is MNHEY and CDR2 is SMNVEV (reference sequence). V lost 9 bases and J lost 4; bases outside the gene matches: 6. The DNA of the CDR3 is TGTGCCAGTGCGGACAGGGAGGCAGATACGCAGTATTTT. Amino acids: CASADREADTQYF.

The CDR3 coding sequence is TGTGCCAGCAGCTCGACCGGGACTAGCGGAAAATACGAGCAGTACTTC. Translation gives CASSSTGTSGKYEQYF. The genes are TRBV7-2 and TRBJ2-7, with 11 nucleotides matching TRBD2. CDR3 length: 16 residues. The V segment lost 4 bases and the J segment 4 bases; nucleotides outside the gene matches: 9. Germline CDR1 is SGHTA and CDR2 is FQGNSA. Looking up the rest from reference TRBV7-2 and TRBJ2-7 gives the full variable domain: GAGVSQSPSNKVTEKGKDVELRCDPISGHTALYWYRQSLGQGLEFLIYFQGNSAPDKSGLPSDRFSAERTGGSVSTLTIQRTQQEDSAVYLCASSSTGTSGKYEQYFGPGTRLTVT.

By share, this clone counts as medium-sized. The chain uses TRBV6-5 and TRBJ1-2; D possibly corresponds to TRBD1 (5 bases). Germline-derived CDR1 and CDR2 are MNHEY and SVGAGI. V dropped 6 bases and J dropped 7 bases, with 12 bases sitting between them. This CDR3 has 12 residues. For the CDR3, the DNA is TGTGCCAGCAGCCTAGGGGCGGGTGGCTACACCTTC. This encodes CASSLGAGGYTF.

This clone was seen a few times. This chain uses TRBV27 with TRBJ1-6; D gene unclear. Germline lookup yields CDR1 MNHEY and CDR2 SMNVEV (reference sequence). There are 16 residues in the CDR3. Deletions cut 5 bases from V and 10 bases from J, with 21 bases between. The CDR3 sequence is CASSPPPWQSRSPLHF. The DNA for the CDR3 is TGTGCCAGCAGTCCCCCCCCGTGGCAGAGTAGATCACCCCTCCACTTT.

The rearrangement uses TRBV5-6 and TRBJ2-1; TRBD2 aligns across 13 bases. V was clipped by 1 base and J by 5 bases; unmatched bases: 9. CDR3 length equals 18 residues. Germline V gene sequence: CDR1 SGHDT, CDR2 YYEEEE. The DNA for the CDR3 is TGTGCCAGCAGCTTGACTAGCGGGAGGGCAAACTTCGACAATGAGCAGTTCTTC. Protein sequence: CASSLTSGRANFDNEQFF.

This clone has more than one count but fewer than ten. The chain recombines TRBV30 with TRBJ1-6, with D unclear. Germline V gives CDR1 GTSNPN, CDR2 SVGIG (reference sequence). Deletions cut 1 base from V and 8 bases from J, with 12 bases between. There are 14 residues in the CDR3. The CDR3 reads CAWSGGVGDSPLHF. In DNA, the CDR3 is TGTGCCTGGAGTGGGGGTGTGGGAGATTCACCCCTCCACTTT.

The chain links TRBV19 to TRBJ2-7; TRBD1 might be the D (5 bases). The CDR3 is 15 amino acids. Germline-derived CDR1 and CDR2 are LNHDA and SQIVND (reference sequence). Trimming removed 4 bases from V and 0 bases from J, with 13 bases in between. CDR3 DNA sequence: TGTGCCAGTAGTAACTCAGGGATTTTCTCCTACGAGCAGTACTTC. Translating it yields CASSNSGIFSYEQYF. Filled out from reference TRBV19 and TRBJ2-7, the complete variable domain reads DGGITQSPKYLFRKEGQNVTLSCEQNLNHDAMYWYRQDPGQGLRLIYYSQIVNDFQKGDIAEGYSVSREKKESFPLTVTSAQKNPTAFYLCASSNSGIFSYEQYFGPGTRLTVT.

The V gene is TRBV2, the J gene TRBJ2-5; unclear D gene. V gave up 6 bases and J gave up 5 bases, with 16 bases separating them. The CDR3 runs to 14 residues. CDR1 SNHLY and CDR2 FYNNEI come from the germline V gene. As DNA, the CDR3 is TGTGCCAGCAGACCGACCCCCTTGTGGGAGACCCAGTACTTC. This codes for CASRPTPLWETQYF.

The V call is TRBV30, the J call TRBJ1-4; TRBD1 agrees at 9 bases. J lost 6 bases, V lost 1 base, and 3 bases had no gene match. CDR1 GTSNPN and CDR2 SVGIG come from the germline V gene (reference sequence). The CDR3 loop spans 14 amino acids. CDR3 in amino acids: CAWSGGQGYEKLFF. The DNA for the CDR3 is TGTGCCTGGAGTGGGGGACAGGGATATGAAAAACTGTTTTTT.

The sample holds a few counts of this clone. V is TRBV5-6 and J is TRBJ1-1; D is undetermined. The germline V gene encodes CDR1 SGHDT and CDR2 YYEEEE. Trimming left V 3 bases short and J 2 bases short, with 5 bases between. This CDR3 is 12 amino acids long. The DNA of the CDR3 is TGTGCCAGCAGCTCCGGAAACACTGAAGCTTTCTTT. Protein sequence: CASSSGNTEAFF.

The chain uses TRBV14 and TRBJ2-7; 11 bases match TRBD1. The CDR3 covers 13 residues. With V trimmed by 3 bases and J by 6 bases, 1 base remained unmatched. The germline V gene has CDR1 SGHDN and CDR2 FVKESK. The CDR3 loop is CASSQGTGGEQYF. The CDR3 DNA reads as TGTGCCAGCAGCCAGGGGACAGGGGGCGAGCAGTACTTC.

This clone was counted a single time. The chain couples TRBV27 to TRBJ2-7; 7 bases map to TRBD1. With V trimmed by 1 base and J by 2 bases, 5 bases remained unmatched. Germline assignment: CDR1 MNHEY and CDR2 SMNVEV (reference sequence). The CDR3 loop spans 15 amino acids. CDR3 DNA sequence: TGTGCCAGCAGTTTATACCTCGGGACAGCCTACGAGCAGTACTTC. This gives the protein CASSLYLGTAYEQYF.

The chain couples TRBV7-8 to TRBJ2-5; no definite D call. V was pared by 3 bases and J by 5 bases, with 10 bases between. The CDR3 covers 13 residues. Germline CDR1 is SGHVS and CDR2 is FQNEAQ. The CDR3 DNA is TGTGCCAGCAGCTTGCCTCCATTTGAGACCCAGTACTTC. It translates to CASSLPPFETQYF.

This clone is classed as medium-sized (0.01 to 0.1%). In the same sample, other DNA sequences code for this CDR3. V is TRBV27 and J is TRBJ2-7, with 7 bases fitting TRBD1. V dropped 6 bases and J dropped 2; count of bases not matched to a gene: 4. CDR1 is MNHEY, CDR2 SMNVEV, per germline (reference sequence). The CDR3 contains 13 residues. DNA of the CDR3: TGTGCCAGCAGCCTGACAGGGCCCTACGAGCAGTACTTC. Translation gives CASSLTGPYEQYF.

The rearrangement links TRBV7-3 to TRBJ2-1, with a possible D match to TRBD1 (6 bases). The germline V and J ends were trimmed by 5 bases and 5 bases, with 16 bases remaining between them. The CDR3 has 15 residues. From germline, CDR1 is SGHTA and CDR2 FQGTGA. The DNA of the CDR3 is TGTGCCAGCAGCCCCCAAGAACAGGGAAACAATGAGCAGTTCTTC. Protein product: CASSPQEQGNNEQFF.

This clone has just a few counts. The chain recombines TRBV7-9 with TRBJ2-3; no clear D. CDR3 size: 13 residues. Germline CDR1 and CDR2: SEHNR and FQNEAQ (reference sequence). Trimming removed 5 bases from V and 1 base from J, with 7 bases in between. The chain's CDR3 is CASSLLGTDTQYF. CDR3 nucleotide sequence: TGTGCCAGCAGCCTCCTCGGCACAGATACGCAGTATTTT.

This clone was observed a handful of times. This chain connects TRBV5-5 to TRBJ1-1, with TRBD1 matching over 9 bases. In germline, CDR1 is SGHKS, CDR2 YYEKEE (reference sequence). V was clipped by 2 bases and J by 5 bases; unmatched bases: 1. The CDR3 totals 13 residues. DNA for the CDR3: TGTGCCAGCAGCTTCGGACAGGGGACTGAAGCTTTCTTT. Amino acids: CASSFGQGTEAFF.

The rearrangement joins TRBV4-1 to TRBJ2-7, with D unclear. Trimming took 1 base from V and 6 from J, leaving 16 bases between them. The V gene's germline CDR1 is MGHRA and CDR2 YSYEKL. This CDR3 comprises 15 residues. The CDR3 loop reads CASSQGYLSRVEQYF. As DNA, the CDR3 is TGCGCCAGCAGCCAAGGATACCTATCCCGTGTCGAGCAGTACTTC.

This clone was counted between two and nine times. The CDR3 coding sequence is TGCGCCAGCAGCCAAGGATTTAAAGGGGCCGAGCAGTACTTC. It is translated as CASSQGFKGAEQYF. The gene calls are TRBV4-1 and TRBJ2-7; TRBD1 might be the D (5 bases). CDR1 is MGHRA and CDR2 is YSYEKL in the germline V gene. The CDR3 totals 14 residues. V shed 1 base and J shed 6 bases, with 13 bases lying between them.

This clone was seen more than once but under ten times. The gene calls are TRBV4-1 and TRBJ2-7, with 7 bases matching TRBD2. The V segment lost 5 bases and the J segment 4 bases; nucleotides outside the gene matches: 5. The CDR3 totals 13 residues. Germline values: CDR1 MGHRA, CDR2 YSYEKL. This chain's CDR3 is CASSAGLKYEQYF. In nucleotides, the CDR3 is TGCGCCAGCAGCGCGGGACTAAAATACGAGCAGTACTTC.

DNA for the CDR3: TGTGCCAGCAGCTGGGGTAGCACAGATACGCAGTATTTT. Amino acids: CASSWGSTDTQYF. The chain is built from TRBV27 and TRBJ2-3; no definite D call. This CDR3 is built from 13 residues. Trimming shortened V by 6 bases and J by 0 bases, and 7 bases separated the two germline ends. Germline V lookup: CDR1 MNHEY, CDR2 SMNVEV (reference sequence).

This clone showed up just a few times. This chain links TRBV4-2 with TRBJ2-7; 10 bases are a match to TRBD2. The junction had 8 bases not matched to a gene; V was cut back by 0 bases and J by 9 bases. The germline CDR1 and CDR2 sequences are LGHNA and YNFKEQ. The CDR3 covers 15 residues. CDR3 in DNA: TGTGCCAGCAGCCAAGATAGGACTAGCGGACTGGGGCAGTACTTC. It specifies CASSQDRTSGLGQYF.

This clone qualifies as medium-sized. The chain links TRBV11-1 to TRBJ1-1, with D possibly matching TRBD1 (5 bases). From germline, CDR1 is SGHAT and CDR2 FQDESV (reference sequence). The CDR3 has 14 residues. The germline V and J ends were trimmed by 4 bases and 7 bases, with 16 bases remaining between them. Here the CDR3 reads CASSWGLGLYEAFF. The CDR3, as DNA: TGTGCCAGCAGCTGGGGACTGGGGCTGTATGAAGCTTTCTTT.

The chain has TRBV9 and TRBJ2-7, with no clear D. Germline V gives CDR1 SGDLS, CDR2 YYNGEE. The CDR3 sequence is 14 residues long. With 4 bases removed from V and 2 bases from J, the gap between germline ends came to 13 bases. The CDR3 loop reads CASSLTPSTYEQYF. The CDR3 DNA reads as TGTGCCAGCAGCTTGACTCCGTCTACCTACGAGCAGTACTTC.

V is TRBV15 and J is TRBJ1-2; D is possibly TRBD1 (6 bases). Germline V gene lookup returns CDR1 LNHNV and CDR2 YYDKDF (reference sequence). V lost 4 bases to trimming and J lost 4 bases, with 19 bases between them. The CDR3 covers 16 residues. In nucleotides, the CDR3 is TGTGCCACCAGCACTGGTCTTCTACAGGGCCCCTATGGCTACACCTTC. Translation gives CATSTGLLQGPYGYTF.

This clone counts as medium-sized (0.01 to 0.1%). For the CDR3, the DNA is TGCGCCAGCAGCCAAACTTATTCTTACGAGCAGTACTTC. Protein: CASSQTYSYEQYF. The chain couples TRBV4-1 to TRBJ2-7; D is uncertain. Germline lookup yields CDR1 MGHRA and CDR2 YSYEKL. The germline V and J ends were trimmed by 2 bases and 4 bases, with 9 bases remaining between them. The CDR3 contains 13 residues.

The chain recombines TRBV18 with TRBJ1-5; 8 nucleotides agree with TRBD1. The CDR3 extends over 15 amino acids. V gave up 2 bases and J gave up 8 bases; unmatched junction bases: 8. The germline V gene encodes CDR1 KGHSH and CDR2 LQKENI. In nucleotides, the CDR3 is TGTGCCAGCTCACCATCAACAGGGGGTGCGGAGCCCCAGCATTTT. Protein sequence: CASSPSTGGAEPQHF.

The chain is built from TRBV27 and TRBJ2-1, with 7 bases lining up with TRBD2. The CDR3 runs 16 residues. CDR1 MNHEY and CDR2 SMNVEV come from the germline V gene (reference sequence). Trimming removed 3 bases from V and 4 bases from J; junction bases left unmatched: 9. Here the CDR3 DNA reads TGTGCCAGCAGTTTGGGCGGGAGCCGCGGGTACAATGAGCAGTTCTTC. This codes for CASSLGGSRGYNEQFF.